A selection of T cell receptor beta chains follows, all from one sample in a study of spatial heterogeneity in lung cancer. TCRdb recomputed calls from the 5' RACE reads with MiXCR, one row per CDR3 protein. The table lists 10,000 to 15,000 distinct CDR3 sequences, around 4.1% of them singletons. The material sequenced was PBMCs, taken at surgery. These receptors came from a male donor with early-stage non-small cell lung cancer. CDR3s include the opening cysteine and the closing phenylalanine or tryptophan. D genes are given only for firm matches. Clone size is shown for a subset of rows, as once, few, many or a class of expanded clone.

j_call clone_size d_call v_call cdr3_aa cdr3_nt
TRBJ2-1 many - TRBV6-2/TRBV6-3 CASSYDGQGYNEQFF TGTGCCAGCAGTTACGACGGGCAGGGCTACAATGAGCAGTTCTTC
TRBJ2-2 many TRBD2 TRBV12-3/TRBV12-4 CASSSGLAGALRGELFF TGTGCCAGCAGTTCGGGACTAGCGGGAGCCCTGCGCGGGGAGCTGTTTTTT
TRBJ2-3 many TRBD1 TRBV7-9 CASNLPRGPSDTQYF TGTGCCAGCAACCTACCTAGGGGGCCCTCAGATACGCAGTATTTT
TRBJ2-2 few - TRBV18 CASSPGWEELFF TGTGCCAGCTCACCAGGCTGGGAGGAGCTGTTTTTT
TRBJ2-5 many - TRBV20-1 CSARTHQETQYF TGCAGTGCTCGGACTCACCAAGAGACCCAGTACTTC
TRBJ1-6 many - TRBV7-9 CASSRGQISSYNSPLHF TGTGCCAGCAGCCGGGGGCAGATAAGCTCCTATAATTCACCCCTCCACTTT
TRBJ2-4 few - TRBV28 CASTPVRRLAKNIQYF TGTGCCAGCACCCCCGTGCGGCGACTAGCCAAAAACATTCAGTACTTC
TRBJ1-2 - TRBD1 TRBV24-1 CATSDARTGNYGYTF TGTGCCACCAGTGATGCCCGGACAGGGAACTATGGCTACACCTTC
TRBJ2-1 many - TRBV29-1 CSVDPSRGDSYNEQFF TGCAGCGTTGACCCCTCCCGGGGGGACAGTTACAATGAGCAGTTCTTC
TRBJ2-3 - TRBD2 TRBV7-8 CASSSHEREASRDTQYF TGTGCCAGCAGCTCCCACGAGCGGGAGGCGTCCAGAGATACGCAGTATTTT
TRBJ2-1 - TRBD2 TRBV6-5 CASQLAGGGTHNEQFF TGTGCCAGCCAACTAGCGGGAGGAGGAACCCACAATGAGCAGTTCTTC
TRBJ2-7 many - TRBV29-1 CSVDTGLGSYEQYF TGCAGCGTAGACACAGGGTTAGGGTCCTACGAGCAGTACTTC
TRBJ1-5 - - TRBV19 CASSIPRGRDNSNQPQHF TGTGCCAGTAGTATCCCACGTGGGAGGGATAATAGCAATCAGCCCCAGCATTTT
TRBJ2-7 many TRBD2 TRBV7-2 CASSLTSGSEQYF TGTGCCAGCAGCCTGACTAGCGGGAGCGAGCAGTACTTC
TRBJ2-5 many - TRBV7-2 CASSLVSGSETQYF TGTGCCAGCAGCTTAGTGTCGGGGTCAGAGACCCAGTACTTC
TRBJ2-6 many - TRBV28 CASSFWGRFSGANVLTF TGTGCCAGCAGTTTTTGGGGACGGTTCTCTGGGGCCAACGTCCTGACTTTC
TRBJ2-1 many TRBD2 TRBV28 CASNSGGGSYNEQFF TGTGCCAGCAACAGCGGGGGAGGATCCTACAATGAGCAGTTCTTC
TRBJ1-4 many - TRBV7-2 CASSGRTGEKLFF TGTGCCAGCAGCGGGCGGACGGGCGAAAAACTGTTTTTT
TRBJ2-7 - - TRBV5-6 CASSLDGGPYEQYF TGTGCCAGCAGCTTGGATGGCGGTCCCTACGAGCAGTACTTC
TRBJ1-5 many - TRBV9 CASSVDFGQPQHF TGTGCCAGCAGCGTAGATTTCGGTCAGCCCCAGCATTTT
TRBJ1-5 few - TRBV3-1 CASSQDTNQPQHF TGTGCCAGCAGCCAGGACACAAATCAGCCCCAGCATTTT
TRBJ2-2 many - TRBV7-2 CASSIYSNTGELFF TGTGCCAGCAGCATCTATTCGAACACCGGGGAGCTGTTTTTT
TRBJ2-3 many - TRBV11-2 CASSKLLPTQYF TGTGCCAGCAGCAAACTCCTCCCAACGCAGTATTTT
TRBJ2-6 many - TRBV19 CASTRQFLGGANVLTF TGTGCCAGTACCCGCCAGTTTCTAGGTGGGGCCAACGTCCTGACTTTC
TRBJ2-7 many - TRBV20-1 CSARGGKQYF TGCAGTGCTAGAGGGGGAAAACAGTACTTC
TRBJ2-1 many - TRBV28 CASSLGSYNEQFF TGTGCCAGCAGTCTGGGCTCCTACAATGAGCAGTTCTTC
TRBJ1-4 many - TRBV9 CASSPRTATNEKLFF TGTGCCAGCAGCCCCCGGACAGCAACTAATGAAAAACTGTTTTTT
TRBJ2-5 many - TRBV5-1 CASSSGSQETQYF TGCGCCAGCAGCTCGGGGAGTCAAGAGACCCAGTACTTC
TRBJ2-7 medium-sized - TRBV11-2 CASSLIYEQYF TGTGCCAGCAGCTTAATCTACGAGCAGTACTTC
TRBJ1-2 - - TRBV6-2/TRBV6-3 CASQQGGDYGYTF TGTGCCAGCCAACAAGGAGGCGACTATGGCTACACCTTC
TRBJ1-6 many - TRBV12-3/TRBV12-4 CASTGPGDSPLHF TGTGCCAGCACTGGCCCGGGGGATTCACCCCTCCACTTT
TRBJ2-6 many - TRBV2 CASKSLSSPGGGANVLTF TGTGCCAGCAAGTCCCTTAGCTCCCCCGGTGGGGGGGCCAACGTCCTGACTTTC
TRBJ2-5 many TRBD2 TRBV5-4 CASSFETSGQETQYF TGTGCCAGCAGCTTTGAGACTAGCGGACAAGAGACCCAGTACTTC
TRBJ2-3 many TRBD2 TRBV20-1 CSANPGGGSTDTQYF TGCAGTGCTAATCCGGGGGGAGGTAGCACAGATACGCAGTATTTT
TRBJ2-3 many TRBD2 TRBV29-1 CSVGGTSASTDTQYF TGCAGCGTTGGGGGGACTAGCGCGAGCACAGATACGCAGTATTTT
TRBJ1-1 many - TRBV7-9 CASSLAEGGPEAFF TGTGCCAGCAGCTTAGCGGAGGGCGGTCCTGAAGCTTTCTTT
TRBJ2-1 many TRBD1 TRBV28 CASTTDRESYNEQFF TGTGCCAGCACCACAGACAGGGAGTCTTACAATGAGCAGTTCTTC
TRBJ2-1 many - TRBV20-1 CSAPPSGPVHARNEQFF TGCAGTGCCCCCCCAAGCGGTCCTGTCCACGCCAGGAATGAGCAGTTCTTC
TRBJ2-6 many - TRBV7-3 CASSLNPGSSGANVLTF TGTGCCAGCAGCTTAAATCCCGGGAGCTCTGGGGCCAACGTCCTGACTTTC
TRBJ2-7 many - TRBV11-1 CASSLGRPPAYEQYF TGTGCCAGCAGCTTAGGGCGGCCTCCAGCCTACGAGCAGTACTTC
TRBJ2-1 few - TRBV9 CASSVGSSSYNEQFF TGTGCCAGCAGCGTAGGGTCCAGCTCCTACAATGAGCAGTTCTTC
TRBJ2-7 - - TRBV1 CTSSQAQIRDTYEQYF TGCACCAGCAGCCAGGCCCAAATCCGGGACACCTACGAGCAGTACTTC
TRBJ1-5 many - TRBV6-2/TRBV6-3 CASSYRVGQPQHF TGTGCCAGCAGCTACAGGGTTGGGCAGCCCCAGCATTTT
TRBJ2-3 many - TRBV20-1 CSPGGGGTDTQYF TGCAGCCCCGGAGGGGGCGGCACAGATACGCAGTATTTT
TRBJ2-7 - TRBD1 TRBV27 CASRDRGIGSYEQYF TGTGCCAGCAGGGACAGGGGGATTGGGTCCTACGAGCAGTACTTC
TRBJ2-1 many - TRBV3-1 CASSQVWAGAYNEQFF TGTGCCAGCAGCCAAGTGTGGGCAGGGGCTTACAATGAGCAGTTCTTC
TRBJ1-1 many TRBD1 TRBV5-6 CASTMGQPYDTEAFF TGTGCCAGCACCATGGGACAGCCGTATGACACTGAAGCTTTCTTT
TRBJ2-3 - - TRBV7-2 CASSSLGGTDTQYF TGTGCCAGCAGCTCGTTGGGGGGCACAGATACGCAGTATTTT
TRBJ2-7 many TRBD1 TRBV12-3/TRBV12-4 CASGYRGEQYF TGTGCCAGCGGGTACAGGGGGGAGCAGTACTTC